A selection of T cell receptor beta chains follows, all from one sample in a study of T cells in Graves' hyperthyroidism and ophthalmopathy. One entry per CDR3 protein results from TCRdb running MiXCR on the multiplex PCR reads. The sample lists approximately 420,000 distinct CDR3 sequences, roughly 15% occurring once. The source material was blood. The receptors shown here come from a woman in her late teens or twenties with Graves' hyperthyroidism. CDR3s include the opening cysteine and the closing phenylalanine or tryptophan. Where a row states a size, it is once, few, many or the class of an expanded clone; other rows omit it.

cdr3_length: 16; j_call: TRBJ2-5; clone_size: .; v_call: TRBV15; cdr3_aa: CATSRDGGAGGETQYF
cdr3_length: 15; j_call: TRBJ2-3; clone_size: few; v_call: TRBV10-3; cdr3_aa: CAISLLRGDTDTQYF
cdr3_length: 13; j_call: TRBJ1-2; clone_size: many; v_call: TRBV5-1; cdr3_aa: CASSLVVNGGYTF
cdr3_length: 15; j_call: TRBJ2-7; clone_size: .; v_call: TRBV20-1; cdr3_aa: CSASFVAGVGNEQYF
cdr3_length: 17; j_call: TRBJ2-1; clone_size: .; v_call: TRBV9; cdr3_aa: CASSTQASSGGYNEQFF
cdr3_length: 15; j_call: TRBJ2-1; clone_size: .; v_call: TRBV7-6; cdr3_aa: CASSTTSGFYNEQFF
cdr3_length: 16; j_call: TRBJ1-2; clone_size: many; v_call: TRBV27; cdr3_aa: CASSFLGQGSNYGYTF
cdr3_length: 16; j_call: TRBJ2-1; clone_size: few; v_call: TRBV18; cdr3_aa: CASSRPLAGVYNEQFF
cdr3_length: 13; j_call: TRBJ2-2; clone_size: .; v_call: TRBV6-1; cdr3_aa: CASSRENTGELFF
cdr3_length: 13; j_call: TRBJ1-6; clone_size: many; v_call: TRBV11-3; cdr3_aa: CASSAGDNSPLHF
cdr3_length: 16; j_call: TRBJ2-1; clone_size: many; v_call: TRBV11-2; cdr3_aa: CASSSYGRASYNEQFF
cdr3_length: 16; j_call: TRBJ2-7; clone_size: .; v_call: TRBV6-1; cdr3_aa: CASSERFGGGAYEQYF
cdr3_length: 14; j_call: TRBJ1-1; clone_size: .; v_call: TRBV19; cdr3_aa: CASSNSQGKAEAFF
cdr3_length: 18; j_call: TRBJ2-3; clone_size: many; v_call: TRBV7-2; cdr3_aa: CASSLEGTSGTRTDTQYF
cdr3_length: 12; j_call: TRBJ2-5; clone_size: few; v_call: TRBV6-1; cdr3_aa: CASSPPSRTQYF
cdr3_length: 14; j_call: TRBJ1-1; clone_size: many; v_call: TRBV28; cdr3_aa: CASSFRGGNTEAFF
cdr3_length: 18; j_call: TRBJ2-5; clone_size: .; v_call: TRBV30; cdr3_aa: CAWSGLPLAGGPKETQYF
cdr3_length: 20; j_call: TRBJ2-3; clone_size: many; v_call: TRBV20-1; cdr3_aa: CSAKTSGRAGSVGWTDTQYF
cdr3_length: 13; j_call: TRBJ1-1; clone_size: many; v_call: TRBV7-9; cdr3_aa: CASSLVLATEAFF
cdr3_length: 14; j_call: TRBJ2-1; clone_size: .; v_call: TRBV7-2; cdr3_aa: CASSLESRNNEQFF
cdr3_length: 14; j_call: TRBJ1-2; clone_size: many; v_call: TRBV30; cdr3_aa: CAWRLAGGFRGYTF
cdr3_length: 15; j_call: TRBJ2-7; clone_size: many; v_call: TRBV7-2; cdr3_aa: CASSLSGELNYEQYF
cdr3_length: 14; j_call: TRBJ2-7; clone_size: .; v_call: TRBV12-3/TRBV12-4; cdr3_aa: CASRDGLAGSEQYF
cdr3_length: 12; j_call: TRBJ2-1; clone_size: .; v_call: TRBV7-9; cdr3_aa: CASTKKLGEQFF
cdr3_length: 15; j_call: TRBJ1-3; clone_size: many; v_call: TRBV20-1; cdr3_aa: CSARDKVRSGNTIYF
cdr3_length: 16; j_call: TRBJ2-1; clone_size: many; v_call: TRBV5-1; cdr3_aa: CASSWTSGGTYNEQFF
cdr3_length: 18; j_call: TRBJ2-1; clone_size: many; v_call: TRBV14; cdr3_aa: CASSQEGNRGILYNEQFF
cdr3_length: 15; j_call: TRBJ1-4; clone_size: many; v_call: TRBV20-1; cdr3_aa: CSARSRGLANEKLFF
cdr3_length: 15; j_call: TRBJ2-1; clone_size: many; v_call: TRBV2; cdr3_aa: CASSSGSASGNEQFF
cdr3_length: 19; j_call: TRBJ2-1; clone_size: .; v_call: TRBV30; cdr3_aa: CAGLTGLAGGTSSYNEQFF
cdr3_length: 13; j_call: TRBJ2-1; clone_size: many; v_call: TRBV27; cdr3_aa: CASMKNSYNEQFF
cdr3_length: 14; j_call: TRBJ2-7; clone_size: .; v_call: TRBV28; cdr3_aa: CASSSGYSPSEQYF